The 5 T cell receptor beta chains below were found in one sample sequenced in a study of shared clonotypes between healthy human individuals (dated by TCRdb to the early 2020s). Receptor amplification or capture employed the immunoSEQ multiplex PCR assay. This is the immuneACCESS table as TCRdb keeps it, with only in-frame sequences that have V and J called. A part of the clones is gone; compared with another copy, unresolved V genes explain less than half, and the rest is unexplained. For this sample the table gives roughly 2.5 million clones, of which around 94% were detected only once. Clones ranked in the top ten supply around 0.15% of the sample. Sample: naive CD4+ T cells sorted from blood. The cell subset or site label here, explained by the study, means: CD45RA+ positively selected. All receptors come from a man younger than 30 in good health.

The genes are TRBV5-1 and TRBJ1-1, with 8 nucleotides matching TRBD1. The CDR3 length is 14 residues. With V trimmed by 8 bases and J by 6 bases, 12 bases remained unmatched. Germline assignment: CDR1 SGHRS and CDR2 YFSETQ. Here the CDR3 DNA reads TGCGCCAGAAATGCCGACAGGGGTTATTCTGAAGCTTTCTTT. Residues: CARNADRGYSEAFF.

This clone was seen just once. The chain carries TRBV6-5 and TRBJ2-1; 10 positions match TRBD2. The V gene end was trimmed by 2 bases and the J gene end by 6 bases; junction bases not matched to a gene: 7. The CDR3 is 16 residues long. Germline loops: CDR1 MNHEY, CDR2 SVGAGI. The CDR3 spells CASSYGLAAGGNEQFF. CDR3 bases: TGTGCCAGCAGTTACGGACTAGCGGCCGGAGGCAATGAGCAGTTCTTC.

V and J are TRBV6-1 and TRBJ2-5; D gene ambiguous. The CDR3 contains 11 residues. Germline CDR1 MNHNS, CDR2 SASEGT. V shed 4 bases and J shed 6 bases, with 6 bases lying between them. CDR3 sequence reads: CASSVGKTQYF. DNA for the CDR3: TGTGCCAGCAGTGTAGGAAAGACCCAGTACTTC.

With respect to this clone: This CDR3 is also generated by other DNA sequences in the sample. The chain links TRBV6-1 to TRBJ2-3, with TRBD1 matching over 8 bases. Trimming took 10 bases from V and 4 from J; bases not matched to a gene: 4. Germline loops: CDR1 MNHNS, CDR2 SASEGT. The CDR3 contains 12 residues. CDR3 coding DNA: TGTGCCACCGGACAGGGCGCAGATACGCAGTATTTT. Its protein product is CATGQGADTQYF.

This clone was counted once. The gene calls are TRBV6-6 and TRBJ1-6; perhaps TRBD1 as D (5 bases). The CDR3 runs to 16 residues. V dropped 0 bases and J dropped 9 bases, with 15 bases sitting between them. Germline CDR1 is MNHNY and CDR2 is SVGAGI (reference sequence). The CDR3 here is CASSYSSWGFGSPLHF. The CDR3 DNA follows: TGTGCCAGCAGTTACTCTTCTTGGGGGTTCGGTTCACCCCTCCACTTT.